A selection of T cell receptor beta chains follows, all from one sample in a study of blood T cells in healthy people across ages. TCRdb processed the 5' RACE reads anew with MiXCR; each CDR3 protein has one entry. The top ten hold 10% to 15% of the sample, which has 950,000 to 1,200,000 distinct CDR3 sequences, 35% to 45% seen once. Sample: blood. The receptors were gathered from a man between 18 and 35 years old in good health. Each CDR3 is given with its conserved first and last residue. D genes are given only for firm matches. The size field is filled for only some rows; it gives once, few, many or a size class.

J gene: TRBJ2-7; clone size: .; V gene: TRBV29-1; D gene: TRBD2; CDR3 DNA: TGCAGCGTTGAAGAAAGTAGCCTAGCGGCCCGAATTGAGCAGTACTTC; CDR3 protein: CSVEESSLAARIEQYF
J gene: TRBJ1-4; clone size: .; V gene: TRBV20-1; D gene: .; CDR3 DNA: TGCAGTGCTAGTCAGGGGTCCGCAACTAATGAAAAACTGTTTTTT; CDR3 protein: CSASQGSATNEKLFF
J gene: TRBJ2-3; clone size: many; V gene: TRBV7-2; D gene: TRBD2; CDR3 DNA: TGTGCCAGCAGTTCCGGACTAGTGCCAGATACGCAGTATTTT; CDR3 protein: CASSSGLVPDTQYF
J gene: TRBJ1-1; clone size: few; V gene: TRBV6-5; D gene: TRBD1; CDR3 DNA: TGTGCCAGCAGTTACCCGCGACAGGGGCGGCCGAACACTGAAGCTTTCTTT; CDR3 protein: CASSYPRQGRPNTEAFF
J gene: TRBJ1-2; clone size: .; V gene: TRBV5-5; D gene: TRBD1; CDR3 DNA: TGTGCCAGCGGCTTGGGACAGGGGAAGGACTATGGCTACACCTTC; CDR3 protein: CASGLGQGKDYGYTF
J gene: TRBJ2-1; clone size: .; V gene: TRBV7-3; D gene: .; CDR3 DNA: TGTGCCAGCAGCTTAATAACAGCTACCTCCTACAATGAGCAGTTCTTC; CDR3 protein: CASSLITATSYNEQFF
J gene: TRBJ1-5; clone size: .; V gene: TRBV7-2; D gene: .; CDR3 DNA: TGTGCTAGCAGCACGCAGGCGGGGACTAGCAATCAGCCCCAGCATTTT; CDR3 protein: CASSTQAGTSNQPQHF
J gene: TRBJ2-7; clone size: .; V gene: TRBV6-1; D gene: TRBD1; CDR3 DNA: TGTGCCAGCAGCGAACATGGACAGGGATCCTACGAGCAGTACTTC; CDR3 protein: CASSEHGQGSYEQYF
J gene: TRBJ2-6; clone size: few; V gene: TRBV20-1; D gene: .; CDR3 DNA: TGCAGTGCTAGAACCCCAGGGGCCAACGTCCTGACTTTC; CDR3 protein: CSARTPGANVLTF
J gene: TRBJ1-1; clone size: .; V gene: TRBV7-3; D gene: .; CDR3 DNA: TGTGCCAGCAGCCACATCGCGGACACATGGAACACTGAAGCTTTCTTT; CDR3 protein: CASSHIADTWNTEAFF
J gene: TRBJ2-5; clone size: .; V gene: TRBV10-3; D gene: .; CDR3 DNA: TGTGCCATCAGTGAGTACGCGACAGAAGAGACCCAGTACTTC; CDR3 protein: CAISEYATEETQYF
J gene: TRBJ1-1; clone size: .; V gene: TRBV12-3/TRBV12-4; D gene: .; CDR3 DNA: TGTGCCAGCAGCATGAGGGGGAGCGCTGAAGCTTTCTTT; CDR3 protein: CASSMRGSAEAFF
J gene: TRBJ2-1; clone size: .; V gene: TRBV6-6; D gene: .; CDR3 DNA: TGTGCCAGCAGTAACCCGTCCGTGTCCTCCTACAATGAGCAGTTCTTC; CDR3 protein: CASSNPSVSSYNEQFF
J gene: TRBJ1-5; clone size: once; V gene: TRBV7-2; D gene: TRBD1; CDR3 DNA: TGTGTCAGCAGCCTTAACGACAGGGGCCAGCCCCAGCATTTT; CDR3 protein: CVSSLNDRGQPQHF
J gene: TRBJ2-7; clone size: .; V gene: TRBV27; D gene: .; CDR3 DNA: TGTGCCAGCATAGGTCTATCGCAATCCTACGAGCAGTACTTC; CDR3 protein: CASIGLSQSYEQYF
J gene: TRBJ1-5; clone size: .; V gene: TRBV24-1; D gene: .; CDR3 DNA: TGTGCCACCAGCCCCCCCTATAGCAATCAGCCCCAGCATTTT; CDR3 protein: CATSPPYSNQPQHF
J gene: TRBJ1-1; clone size: .; V gene: TRBV20-1; D gene: .; CDR3 DNA: TGCAGTGCTAGAATGGGGTACACTGAAGCTTTCTTT; CDR3 protein: CSARMGYTEAFF
J gene: TRBJ2-1; clone size: many; V gene: TRBV27; D gene: TRBD2; CDR3 DNA: TGTGCCAGCAGCACCCCGGCCAGACTAGCGGGGAGCCATGAGCAGTTCTTC; CDR3 protein: CASSTPARLAGSHEQFF
J gene: TRBJ1-2; clone size: .; V gene: TRBV7-2; D gene: .; CDR3 DNA: TGTGCCAGCAGCCCAGTGGGGGGAAACTATGGCTACACCTTC; CDR3 protein: CASSPVGGNYGYTF
J gene: TRBJ2-5; clone size: few; V gene: TRBV6-2/TRBV6-3; D gene: .; CDR3 DNA: TGTGCCAGCGCCCTTAGTGGGCGCGGTGAGCAGTACTTC; CDR3 protein: CASALSGRGEQYF
J gene: TRBJ2-5; clone size: few; V gene: TRBV20-1; D gene: TRBD2; CDR3 DNA: TGCAGTGCACAACCCGAGCGGGGCCAAGAGACCCAGTACTTC; CDR3 protein: CSAQPERGQETQYF
J gene: TRBJ1-2; clone size: .; V gene: TRBV7-2; D gene: .; CDR3 DNA: TGTGCCAGCAGCTCCCGGGTAGGGGAACACTATGGCTACACCTTC; CDR3 protein: CASSSRVGEHYGYTF
J gene: TRBJ1-2; clone size: .; V gene: TRBV29-1; D gene: .; CDR3 DNA: TGCAGCGGCGGGAGTAACTATGGCTACACCTTC; CDR3 protein: CSGGSNYGYTF
J gene: TRBJ2-3; clone size: .; V gene: TRBV9; D gene: .; CDR3 DNA: TGTGCCAGCAGCGCGGGGGGCGGAATTCTCACAGATACGCAGTATTTT; CDR3 protein: CASSAGGGILTDTQYF
J gene: TRBJ2-6; clone size: .; V gene: TRBV20-1; D gene: .; CDR3 DNA: TGCAGTGCTAGTTCTGGGGCCAACGTCCTGACTTTC; CDR3 protein: CSASSGANVLTF
J gene: TRBJ1-2; clone size: many; V gene: TRBV27; D gene: .; CDR3 DNA: TGTGCCAGCAGTTCGACCGCCACCGATGGCTACACCTTC; CDR3 protein: CASSSTATDGYTF
J gene: TRBJ1-4; clone size: .; V gene: TRBV30; D gene: .; CDR3 DNA: TGTGCCTGGAGACGGCCAACTAATGAAAAACTGTTTTTT; CDR3 protein: CAWRRPTNEKLFF
J gene: TRBJ1-5; clone size: few; V gene: TRBV7-9; D gene: .; CDR3 DNA: TGTGCCAGCAGCTCCTCACCCCCAACGGCCAATTATGATAGCAATCAGCCCCAGCATTTT; CDR3 protein: CASSSSPPTANYDSNQPQHF
J gene: TRBJ2-3; clone size: once; V gene: TRBV28; D gene: .; CDR3 DNA: TGTGCCAGCAGTTTCGGGGTTGCTTCTAGCACAGATACGCAGTATTTT; CDR3 protein: CASSFGVASSTDTQYF
J gene: TRBJ1-5; clone size: few; V gene: TRBV6-5; D gene: TRBD1; CDR3 DNA: TGTGCCAGCAGTACTGGTGCAGGGGGTGATCAGCCCCAGCATTTT; CDR3 protein: CASSTGAGGDQPQHF
J gene: TRBJ1-5; clone size: .; V gene: TRBV6-2/TRBV6-3; D gene: .; CDR3 DNA: TGTGCCAGCGGTGACAGGTCCGTTCAGCCCCAGCATTTT; CDR3 protein: CASGDRSVQPQHF
J gene: TRBJ1-4; clone size: .; V gene: TRBV7-7; D gene: TRBD1; CDR3 DNA: TGTGCTAGCAGCTTAAGGACAGGGAGGGATGAAAAACTGTTTTTT; CDR3 protein: CASSLRTGRDEKLFF
J gene: TRBJ2-3; clone size: few; V gene: TRBV24-1; D gene: .; CDR3 DNA: TGTGCCACCAGGTTCCCAGGGAGCACAGATACGCAGTATTTT; CDR3 protein: CATRFPGSTDTQYF
J gene: TRBJ2-3; clone size: .; V gene: TRBV7-3; D gene: .; CDR3 DNA: TGTGCCAGCAGCTTAATAAGAGGGAACAGAGATACGCAGTATTTT; CDR3 protein: CASSLIRGNRDTQYF
J gene: TRBJ2-5; clone size: .; V gene: TRBV6-5; D gene: TRBD1; CDR3 DNA: TGTGCCAGCAGACGAACAGGGGCCCAAGAGACCCAGTACTTC; CDR3 protein: CASRRTGAQETQYF
J gene: TRBJ2-1; clone size: .; V gene: TRBV20-1; D gene: TRBD2; CDR3 DNA: TGCGGACTAGCTTCCTACAATGAGCAGTTCTTC; CDR3 protein: CGLASYNEQFF
J gene: TRBJ2-6; clone size: .; V gene: TRBV6-1; D gene: TRBD1; CDR3 DNA: TGTGCCAGCTACGTATGGGACAGTCACTCTGGGGCCAACGTCCTGACTTTC; CDR3 protein: CASYVWDSHSGANVLTF
J gene: TRBJ2-3; clone size: many; V gene: TRBV20-1; D gene: .; CDR3 DNA: TGCAGTGTTAGCCCCCGAAGATTCACAGATACGCAGTATTTT; CDR3 protein: CSVSPRRFTDTQYF
J gene: TRBJ2-7; clone size: few; V gene: TRBV9; D gene: .; CDR3 DNA: TGTGCCAGCAGCGTATCAGGGACAAAAGTCTACGAGCAGTACTTC; CDR3 protein: CASSVSGTKVYEQYF
J gene: TRBJ1-1; clone size: few; V gene: TRBV20-1; D gene: .; CDR3 DNA: TGCAGTGCCTACGACTTTGGGGAGGGAAGGGCTTTCTTT; CDR3 protein: CSAYDFGEGRAFF
J gene: TRBJ1-4; clone size: .; V gene: TRBV7-2; D gene: TRBD1; CDR3 DNA: TGTGCCAGCAGGAAACAGGGGCTGGATAATGAAAAACTGTTTTTT; CDR3 protein: CASRKQGLDNEKLFF
J gene: TRBJ1-5; clone size: many; V gene: TRBV12-3/TRBV12-4; D gene: .; CDR3 DNA: TGTGCCAGCAGTTTACCAGGGAATCAGCCCCAGCATTTT; CDR3 protein: CASSLPGNQPQHF
J gene: TRBJ1-2; clone size: .; V gene: TRBV25-1; D gene: .; CDR3 DNA: TGTGCCAGCAGTGATGGGGTGGGGGGCTACACCTTC; CDR3 protein: CASSDGVGGYTF
J gene: TRBJ2-7; clone size: few; V gene: TRBV12-3/TRBV12-4; D gene: TRBD1; CDR3 DNA: TGTGCCAGCAGTTTAGCGCTTGAGACAGGGGGTCCCTACAATGAGCAGTACTTC; CDR3 protein: CASSLALETGGPYNEQYF
J gene: TRBJ2-7; clone size: many; V gene: TRBV20-1; D gene: .; CDR3 DNA: TGCAGTGCTAGTACCCCCGGGACCGCCTACGAGCAGTACTTC; CDR3 protein: CSASTPGTAYEQYF
J gene: TRBJ1-2; clone size: .; V gene: TRBV6-6; D gene: TRBD1; CDR3 DNA: TGTGCCAGCAGCGACAGGGATTCCAACTATGGCTACACCTTC; CDR3 protein: CASSDRDSNYGYTF
J gene: TRBJ2-7; clone size: .; V gene: TRBV5-1; D gene: TRBD1; CDR3 DNA: TGCGCCAGCAGCTCCACAGGGGGCTGGTACGAGCAGTACTTC; CDR3 protein: CASSSTGGWYEQYF
J gene: TRBJ1-5; clone size: few; V gene: TRBV25-1; D gene: .; CDR3 DNA: TGTGCCAGCAGTGAGACGGCAGGGCGAAACAATCAGCCCCAGCATTTT; CDR3 protein: CASSETAGRNNQPQHF